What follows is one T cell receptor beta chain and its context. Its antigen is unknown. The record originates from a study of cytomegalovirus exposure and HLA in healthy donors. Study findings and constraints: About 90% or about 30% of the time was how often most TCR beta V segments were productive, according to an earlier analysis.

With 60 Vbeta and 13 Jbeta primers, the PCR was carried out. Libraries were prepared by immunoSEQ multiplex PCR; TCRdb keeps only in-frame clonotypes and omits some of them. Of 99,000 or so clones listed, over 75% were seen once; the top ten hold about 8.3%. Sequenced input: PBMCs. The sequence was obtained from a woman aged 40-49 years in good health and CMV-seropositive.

The CDR3 DNA follows: TGTCCTAATGCACGGACTGAAGAAGCTTTCTTT. Encoded protein: CPNARTEEAFF. The chain employs TRBV19 and TRBJ1-1; D is uncertain. The CDR3 length is 11 residues. The germline gives CDR1 LNHDA, CDR2 SQIVND (reference sequence).